This paragraph reports one T cell receptor (beta chain). Its antigen is still unknown. UMI-labeled TRB cDNA libraries were prepared by 5' RACE. One entry per CDR3 protein, without DNA, is what TCRdb gives after re-calling the 5' RACE reads. The sample table includes about 130,000 distinct CDR3 sequences. These data are taken from a study of CXCR3-negative and CXCR3-positive naive CD8 T cells. Researchers sorted about 300,000 cells of each CD8+ T cell subset in triplicate. Cells classed as naive CD8+ T cells were CD45RO-CCR7+CD27+CD95-. The CDR3 covers 12 residues. The V gene's germline CDR1 is MGHRA and CDR2 YSYEKL. Findings of the study overall: CXCR3-positive naive cells carried more hydrophobic TRB CDR3s than CXCR3-negative naive cells did. Unlike memory cells, which differed, naive CXCR3-negative and CXCR3-positive cells had similar TRBV-TRBJ usage.

The sample was naive CXCR3- CD8+ T cells from blood. The subset: CD45RO-CCR7+CD27+CD95- naive CD8+ T cells lacking CXCR3 (TNR3-). The chain uses TRBV4-1 and TRBJ1-2; TCRdb proposes TRBD1, but this gene call is untestable without DNA. This TCR was sampled from a human donor in good health. Some clones in this sample may be carry-over from other donors' samples. CDR3 loop: CASSQGQGASFF.